One and the same sample provided the 27 T cell receptor beta chains below, sequenced in a study of T cells in localized non-small cell lung cancer. Here immunoSEQ multiplex PCR was the method, and the copy in TCRdb shows in-frame clones only, minus some. The sample holds 1,300 to 1,500 clones, approximately 20% seen once. Sample: lung tumor tissue, taken before any cancer treatment. The receptors stem from a male donor older than 55 with stage I lung adenocarcinoma.

In this sample, this clone turned up a few times. The chain links TRBV30 to TRBJ1-1; the D gene is possibly TRBD1 (5 bases). CDR1 is GTSNPN, CDR2 SVGIG, per germline (reference sequence). V lost 4 bases, J lost 11 bases, and 23 bases lay in between. The CDR3 extends over 14 amino acids. The CDR3 sequence is CAWTFPDREQDAFF. CDR3 in DNA: TGTGCCTGGACTTTCCCCGACAGAGAACAAGATGCTTTCTTT.

This clone was picked up a small number of times. The rearrangement joins TRBV18 to TRBJ1-1; unclear D gene. V lost 2 bases and J 1 base, leaving 11 bases between the germline ends. Per the germline V gene, CDR1 is KGHSH and CDR2 is LQKENI. This CDR3 contains 15 residues. CDR3 sequence reads: CASSPGPGRNTEAFF. CDR3 bases: TGTGCCAGCTCACCAGGCCCAGGACGGAACACTGAAGCTTTCTTT.

V gene TRBV29-1 combines with J gene TRBJ1-1, with unresolved D. Looked up from germline, CDR1 is SQVTM and CDR2 is ANQGSEA. The ends were cut back, 7 bases at V and 5 bases at J, with 14 bases in the middle. This CDR3 is 12 amino acids long. CDR3 in DNA: TGCAGCGCCCGGGCAAGTGGGACTGAAGCTTTCTTT. Amino acids: CSARASGTEAFF.

This clone has more than one count but fewer than ten. The chain combines TRBV11-3 with TRBJ2-1; D is possibly TRBD2 (5 bases). This CDR3 comprises 15 residues. Germline CDR1 is SGHNT and CDR2 is YENEEA. V dropped 3 bases and J dropped 5 bases, with 14 bases sitting between them. CDR3: CASSLIGGWNNEQFF. Here the CDR3 DNA reads TGTGCCAGCAGCTTGATAGGAGGTTGGAACAATGAGCAGTTCTTC. The variable domain in full, completed from reference TRBV11-3 and TRBJ2-1, reads EAGVVQSPRYKIIEKKQPVAFWCNPISGHNTLYWYLQNLGQGPELLIRYENEEAVDDSQLPKDRFSAERLKGVDSTLKIQPAELGDSAVYLCASSLIGGWNNEQFFGPGTRLTVL.

The rearrangement links TRBV6-8 to TRBJ1-2, with D tentatively TRBD1 (6 bases). The germline V gene has CDR1 MNHGY and CDR2 SAAAGT. The ends were cut back, 5 bases at V and 4 bases at J, with 17 bases in the middle. The CDR3 contains 15 residues. The CDR3 sequence is CASSTDQGQGYGYTF. The CDR3 DNA is TGTGCCAGCAGTACCGATCAGGGGCAAGGCTATGGCTACACCTTC.

This clone turned up a few times. The J gene is TRBJ2-7, the V gene TRBV11-3; D perhaps matches TRBD1 (6 bases). The CDR3 runs to 16 residues. From germline, CDR1 is SGHNT and CDR2 YENEEA. V lost 0 bases to trimming and J lost 6 bases, with 18 bases between them. The CDR3 nucleotides read TGTGCCAGCAGCTTAGATCGAGGGACATATCTGAGCGAGCAGTACTTC. This translates into CASSLDRGTYLSEQYF.

This clone rates as medium-sized. The chain is built from TRBV11-3 and TRBJ2-3; the match to TRBD2 covers 8 bases. This CDR3 comprises 19 residues. The V gene end was trimmed by 5 bases and the J gene end by 7 bases; junction bases not matched to a gene: 23. The germline V gene has CDR1 SGHNT and CDR2 YENEEA. The CDR3 region has the DNA TGTGCCAGCAGCCTAACCCGACCAAGGCCAGCGGGAGTTGTTAATACGCAGTATTTT. Its translation is CASSLTRPRPAGVVNTQYF.

This clone has only a few counts. This sequence joins TRBV6-8 and TRBJ1-2; D is perhaps TRBD1 (5 bases). The CDR3 is made up of 14 amino acids. Germline values: CDR1 MNHGY, CDR2 SAAAGT. The V end was cut by 1 base, the J end by 4 bases, with 10 bases between. The CDR3 protein is CASSYFQGSYGYTF. The CDR3 coding sequence is TGTGCCAGCAGTTACTTCCAGGGAAGCTATGGCTACACCTTC.

By its share, this clone is large. The chain is built from TRBV19 and TRBJ2-2; D is undetermined. V was pared by 4 bases and J by 3 bases, with 9 bases between. This CDR3 contains 14 residues. CDR1 is LNHDA and CDR2 is SQIVND in the germline V gene (reference sequence). The CDR3, as DNA: TGTGCCAGTAGTAGTCTAGTTGACACCGGGGAGCTGTTTTTT. This gives the protein CASSSLVDTGELFF.

A single count supports this clone. The gene calls are TRBV29-1 and TRBJ2-7; D uncertain. CDR1 and CDR2 from the germline V gene are SQVTM and ANQGSEA. The CDR3 consists of 12 residues. The V and J ends lost 7 bases and 2 bases respectively, with 12 bases between them. The CDR3 DNA reads as TGCAGCGCAGAAGACGGACCCTACGAGCAGTACTTC. This encodes CSAEDGPYEQYF.

This clone is termed medium-sized. V gene TRBV6-7 combines with J gene TRBJ2-1; D gene ambiguous. TRBV6-7 is an ORF; its function is uncertain. The V end was cut by 6 bases, the J end by 6 bases, with 6 bases between. The CDR3 is made up of 11 amino acids. CDR3 nucleotides: TGTGCCAGCAGAGCCTTCAATGAGCAGTTCTTC. This gives the protein CASRAFNEQFF.

This chain connects TRBV29-1 to TRBJ1-1; no definite D call. The CDR3 contains 13 residues. Germline V gives CDR1 SQVTM, CDR2 ANQGSEA. Trimming left V 6 bases short and J 3 bases short, with 14 bases between. CDR3 coding DNA: TGCAGCGTCATAAAGATGGGTTACACTGAAGCTTTCTTT. This encodes CSVIKMGYTEAFF.

In this sample, this clone turned up a few times. This rearrangement joins TRBV7-1 to TRBJ2-1, with 7 positions matching TRBD1. TRBV7-1 is recorded as an ORF, its role being uncertain. The length of the CDR3 is 15 residues. The V gene end was trimmed by 5 bases and the J gene end by 3 bases; junction bases not matched to a gene: 7. The CDR3 loop reads CASSLKGADYNEQFF. The CDR3 DNA sequence: TGTGCCAGCAGCCTAAAGGGGGCAGACTACAATGAGCAGTTCTTC.

The chain is built from TRBV10-2 and TRBJ2-3; 14 positions match TRBD2. This CDR3 has 15 residues. Germline V gene lookup returns CDR1 WSHSY and CDR2 SAAADI. V lost 4 bases to trimming and J lost 6 bases; unmatched junction nucleotides: 3. The CDR3 reads CASSGGTSGSDTQYF. As DNA, the CDR3 is TGCGCCAGCAGTGGGGGGACTAGCGGGAGCGATACGCAGTATTTT.

This clone is categorized as medium-sized (0.01 to 0.1%). The rearrangement joins TRBV11-3 to TRBJ1-2, with 8 nucleotides matching TRBD1. With V trimmed by 3 bases and J by 5 bases, 5 bases remained unmatched. The CDR3 is made up of 14 amino acids. The germline V gene has CDR1 SGHNT and CDR2 YENEEA. The CDR3 nucleotides read TGTGCCAGCAGCTTGGACAGGGCTAGATATGGCTACACCTTC. It is translated as CASSLDRARYGYTF. Full variable domain (rest looked up from reference TRBV11-3 and TRBJ1-2): EAGVVQSPRYKIIEKKQPVAFWCNPISGHNTLYWYLQNLGQGPELLIRYENEEAVDDSQLPKDRFSAERLKGVDSTLKIQPAELGDSAVYLCASSLDRARYGYTFGSGTRLTVV.

In this sample, this clone turned up a few times. The rearrangement uses TRBV6-8 and TRBJ1-1, with a tentative D call TRBD1 (6 bases). Trimming took off 2 bases at V and 3 bases at J, with 19 bases between the two ends. The CDR3 is 17 amino acids. Germline V gives CDR1 MNHGY, CDR2 SAAAGT. The CDR3 bases are TGTGCCAGCAGTTACCCCACGGGGCAGGGGACCGACACTGAAGCTTTCTTT. It yields the protein CASSYPTGQGTDTEAFF.

This clone appeared a few times. The chain couples TRBV6-8 to TRBJ2-7; D is possibly TRBD2 (5 bases). The V gene's germline CDR1 is MNHGY and CDR2 SAAAGT. V was clipped by 5 bases and J by 0 bases, with 11 bases between them. This CDR3 region has 14 residues. CDR3 nucleotide sequence: TGTGCCAGCAGTGCTACGGGGAGCTCCTACGAGCAGTACTTC. This translates into CASSATGSSYEQYF.

The chain joins TRBV19 to TRBJ2-3; D ambiguous. V lost 3 bases, J lost 2 bases, and 12 bases lay in between. The CDR3 consists of 15 residues. The V gene's germline CDR1 is LNHDA and CDR2 SQIVND (reference sequence). CDR3 region: CASSIGSYLTDTQYF. CDR3 coding DNA: TGTGCCAGTAGTATTGGATCATATCTCACAGATACGCAGTATTTT.

The sample holds one count of this clone. The rearrangement joins TRBV19 to TRBJ2-1; unclear D gene. This CDR3 comprises 12 residues. V was cut by 6 bases and J by 7 bases, with 10 bases left in between. Germline V gene lookup returns CDR1 LNHDA and CDR2 SQIVND (reference sequence). The CDR3 DNA reads as TGTGCCAGTAGAAGAATCGGGAATGAGCAGTTCTTC. It codes for CASRRIGNEQFF.

Only a few counts were recorded for this clone. CDR3 region: CASRWGGQGSYEQYF. Here the CDR3 DNA reads TGTGCCAGCAGATGGGGTGGGCAGGGGTCCTACGAGCAGTACTTC. V is TRBV6-8 and J is TRBJ2-7, with D tentatively TRBD1 (6 bases). Germline V lookup: CDR1 MNHGY, CDR2 SAAAGT. CDR3 size: 15 residues. V lost 6 bases to trimming and J lost 1 base, with 16 bases between them.

This clone has more than one count but fewer than ten. The genes are TRBV6-8 and TRBJ1-2, with 9 nucleotides matching TRBD1. This CDR3 is 13 amino acids long. The ends lost 5 bases at V and 3 bases at J; junction bases unmatched: 1. CDR1 and CDR2 (germline): MNHGY, SAAAGT. CDR3 sequence reads: CASSRQGDYGYTF. In DNA, the CDR3 is TGTGCCAGCAGTAGACAGGGGGACTATGGCTACACCTTC.

The chain employs TRBV28 and TRBJ2-7, with 12 bases that match TRBD1. Germline V gives CDR1 MDHEN, CDR2 SYDVKM. CDR3 length: 16 amino acids. V trimming: 4 bases; J trimming: 6 bases; junction bases outside the gene matches: 10. CDR3 in amino acids: CASSSPGDRGRREQYF. The CDR3 nucleotides are TGTGCCAGCAGTTCCCCGGGGGACAGGGGGCGCCGCGAGCAGTACTTC.

The chain's CDR3 is CASSIQGQVYGYTF. CDR3 nucleotide sequence: TGTGCCAGTAGTATCCAAGGACAGGTCTATGGCTACACCTTC. The rearrangement links TRBV19 to TRBJ1-2; 7 bases agree with TRBD1. The V gene's germline CDR1 is LNHDA and CDR2 SQIVND (reference sequence). V lost 3 bases and J lost 4; bases outside the gene matches: 5. The CDR3 sequence is 14 residues long.

Relative to its sample, this clone is medium-sized. This chain joins TRBV9 and TRBJ2-3; 9 positions agree with TRBD2. The V segment lost 1 base and the J segment 1 base; nucleotides outside the gene matches: 1. This CDR3 comprises 15 residues. In germline, CDR1 is SGDLS, CDR2 YYNGEE. CDR3 loop: CASSVWTSGTDTQYF. CDR3 bases: TGTGCCAGCAGCGTATGGACTAGCGGCACAGATACGCAGTATTTT.

This clone rates as large. The chain has TRBV10-2 and TRBJ2-1; 9 bases align to TRBD1. CDR3 length: 18 amino acids. CDR1 and CDR2 (germline): WSHSY, SAAADI. V gave up 6 bases and J gave up 5 bases; unmatched junction bases: 17. CDR3 protein: CASRPASRGTGLNNEQFF. CDR3 in DNA: TGCGCCAGCAGACCCGCCTCCCGCGGGACAGGGTTAAACAATGAGCAGTTCTTC.

This clone was picked up a small number of times. CDR3 in DNA: TGTGCCAGCACCCAGAGGTCGACGGAGACCCAGTACTTC. Protein: CASTQRSTETQYF. The rearrangement joins TRBV12-5 to TRBJ2-5; D call uncertain. This CDR3 comprises 13 residues. CDR1 and CDR2 from the germline V gene are LGHNT and FRNRAP.

By frequency in the sample, this clone is large. The DNA for the CDR3 is TGTGCCAGCGGGGGACTAGCGGACCAAGAGACCCAGTACTTC. This translates into CASGGLADQETQYF. The chain has TRBV6-8 and TRBJ2-5, with 11 bases matching TRBD2. The CDR3 is made up of 14 amino acids. The V gene's germline CDR1 is MNHGY and CDR2 SAAAGT. V lost 8 bases, J lost 0 bases, and 2 bases stayed unmatched.